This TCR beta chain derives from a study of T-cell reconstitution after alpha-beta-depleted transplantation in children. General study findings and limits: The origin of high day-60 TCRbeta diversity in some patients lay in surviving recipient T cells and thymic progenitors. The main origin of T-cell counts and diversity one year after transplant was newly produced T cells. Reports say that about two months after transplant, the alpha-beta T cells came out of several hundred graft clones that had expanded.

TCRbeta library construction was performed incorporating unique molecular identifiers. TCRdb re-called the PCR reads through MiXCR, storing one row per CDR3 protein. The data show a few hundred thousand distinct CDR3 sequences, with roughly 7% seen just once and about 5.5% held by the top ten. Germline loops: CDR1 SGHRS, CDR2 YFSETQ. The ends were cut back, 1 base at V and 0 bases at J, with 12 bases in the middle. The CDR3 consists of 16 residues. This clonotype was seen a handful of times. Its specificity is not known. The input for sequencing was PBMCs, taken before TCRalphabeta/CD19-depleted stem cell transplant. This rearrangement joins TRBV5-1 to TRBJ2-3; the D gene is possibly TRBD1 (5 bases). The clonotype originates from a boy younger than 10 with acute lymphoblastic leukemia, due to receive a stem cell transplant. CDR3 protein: CASSLMTDASTDTQYF. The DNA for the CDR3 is TGCGCCAGCAGCTTGATGACAGACGCTAGCACAGATACGCAGTATTTT.